A single sample is the source of the 11 T cell receptor beta chains below, sequenced in a study of CD8 T cells in Susac syndrome. Random hexamers served to reverse transcribe roughly 0.45 to 1 ug RNA. Each CDR3 protein is one row after TCRdb ran MiXCR on the immunoSEQ multiplex PCR reads. The sample gives 70,000 to 75,000 distinct CDR3 sequences, 93% of which show up once; around 0.15% is in the top ten. Material for sequencing was CD4+ T cells from PBMCs. Receptors originate from a human donor with Susac syndrome.

This clonotype was detected only once. This chain links TRBV12-3 or TRBV12-4 with TRBJ2-6; D is perhaps TRBD1 (6 bases). The germline V and J ends were trimmed by 5 bases and 2 bases, with 16 bases remaining between them. This CDR3 is built from 17 residues. CDR3 sequence: CASSQGTTWPGANVLTF. The CDR3 nucleotides read TGTGCCAGCAGTCAGGGGACAACCTGGCCTGGGGCCAACGTCCTGACTTTC.

This clonotype showed up just once. V is TRBV20-1 and J is TRBJ2-3; D possibly uses TRBD1 or TRBD2 (6 bases each). Germline CDR1 DFQATT, CDR2 SNEGSKA (reference sequence). V was pared by 6 bases and J by 1 base, with 17 bases between. The CDR3 has 15 residues. CDR3 sequence: CSARLSGGGTDTQYF. The CDR3 bases are TGCAGTGCCCGCTTGTCCGGGGGCGGCACAGATACGCAGTATTTT.

This chain joins TRBV4-1 and TRBJ2-2, with 10 nucleotides matching TRBD2. Germline CDR1 is MGHRA and CDR2 is YSYEKL. V dropped 0 bases and J dropped 0; count of bases not matched to a gene: 7. This CDR3 is 19 amino acids long. The CDR3 DNA follows: TGCGCCAGCAGCCAAGATCTAATAGCGGGGGGTTCGAACACCGGGGAGCTGTTTTTT. Translated, it gives CASSQDLIAGGSNTGELFF.

The chain employs TRBV20-1 and TRBJ1-4; a possible D gene is TRBD1 (5 bases). The CDR3 has 13 residues. In germline, CDR1 is DFQATT, CDR2 SNEGSKA (reference sequence). Trimming stripped 1 base from V and 7 bases from J, with 10 bases between. The DNA of the CDR3 is TGCAGTGCTAGAGTCGGGAGGGGTGAAAAACTGTTTTTT. Amino acids: CSARVGRGEKLFF.

The chain has TRBV19 and TRBJ2-5, with a possible D match to TRBD1 (5 bases). The CDR3 runs 15 residues. V was trimmed by 2 bases and J by 2 bases, leaving 12 bases between them. Germline V gene sequence: CDR1 LNHDA, CDR2 SQIVND (reference sequence). CDR3 coding DNA: TGTGCCAGTAGTATACGGATACAGGCTCAAGAGACCCAGTACTTC. Protein product: CASSIRIQAQETQYF.

This clonotype was observed once. The chain employs TRBV6-5 and TRBJ2-1; D is perhaps TRBD1 (5 bases). CDR3 size: 15 residues. Trimming stripped 0 bases from V and 3 bases from J, with 9 bases between. Germline values: CDR1 MNHEY, CDR2 SVGAGI. The CDR3 DNA reads TGTGCCAGCAGTTACTCTACAGGATACTACAATGAGCAGTTCTTC. This encodes CASSYSTGYYNEQFF.

The rearrangement links TRBV12-3 or TRBV12-4 to TRBJ2-3; TRBD2 is a possible D gene (5 bases). Trimming pared 5 bases from V and 7 bases from J, leaving 10 bases between. This CDR3 region has 12 residues. The CDR3 is CASSTTSNTQYF. As DNA, the CDR3 is TGTGCCAGCAGTACAACTAGTAATACGCAGTATTTT.

This chain connects TRBV20-1 to TRBJ2-5; possibly TRBD1 for D (6 bases). Deletions cut 0 bases from V and 4 bases from J, with 9 bases between. The germline V gene encodes CDR1 DFQATT and CDR2 SNEGSKA (reference sequence). This CDR3 comprises 13 residues. The CDR3 DNA follows: TGCAGTGCTAGAGATTTCAGGGGAGAGACCCAGTACTTC. Translating it yields CSARDFRGETQYF.

V is TRBV28 and J is TRBJ1-5; D unclear. CDR1 and CDR2 from the germline V gene are MDHEN and SYDVKM. Trimming left V 3 bases short and J 6 bases short, with 6 bases between. The CDR3 loop spans 12 amino acids. CDR3 amino acids: CASSFGSQPQHF. The CDR3, as DNA: TGTGCCAGCAGTTTTGGTTCTCAGCCCCAGCATTTT.

The chain uses TRBV19 and TRBJ2-1, with D unresolved. This CDR3 is built from 12 residues. V gave up 4 bases and J gave up 13 bases, with 14 bases separating them. The germline CDR1 and CDR2 sequences are LNHDA and SQIVND (reference sequence). The CDR3 nucleotides read TGTGCCAGTAGTACCGGATACATGGGACAGTTCTTC. This sequence encodes CASSTGYMGQFF.

This clonotype was found once. The V and J genes are TRBV6-6 and TRBJ1-1; D is ambiguous. The CDR3 spans 15 residues. CDR1 is MNHNY, CDR2 SVGAGI, per germline (reference sequence). V was pared by 5 bases and J by 3 bases, with 16 bases between. The CDR3 loop reads CASSPLTLRYTEAFF. CDR3 DNA: TGTGCCAGCAGTCCTCTAACCCTTAGATACACTGAAGCTTTCTTT.